Described below is a single T cell receptor beta chain sequence and its context. Its antigen is not identified. During construction of the library, unique molecular identifiers were attached to individual cDNA molecules for quantitative, reproducible TCR counting. TCRdb passed the RACE reads through MiXCR, listing each CDR3 protein once. The repertoire includes roughly 120,000 distinct CDR3 sequences, 9% to 9.5% of them detected once, and 3% to 4% sits in the top ten. The V gene's germline CDR1 is SGHRS and CDR2 YFSETQ. CDR3 size: 15 residues. The V segment lost 6 bases and the J segment 8 bases; nucleotides outside the gene matches: 14. The entry originates in a study of human T cells and chemical hapten exposure. Findings and caveats of the study: Relative to control repertoires, expanded TCRs gave rise to significantly more large CDR3 similarity clusters. Alopecia affected the donors, so their immune response may differ from healthy people's.

Stated time point: patch test 2, 6 weeks after DPC sensitization. The sample's treatment: therapeutic diphenylcyclopropenone sensitization with weekly scalp DPC. Alopecia patients deemed DPC-suitable, aged 18 to 70, excluding pregnancy. Material: whole blood, obtained in connection with sensitization to the hapten diphenylcyclopropenone (DPC). The clonotype comes from a middle-aged woman with alopecia areata. Some clones in this sample may be carry-over from other donors' samples. This chain joins TRBV5-1 and TRBJ2-3; 8 nucleotides agree with TRBD1. The CDR3 bases are TGCGCCAGCACCGCAGACAGGGGATCAGGCGGTACGCAGTATTTT. Translating gives CASTADRGSGGTQYF.